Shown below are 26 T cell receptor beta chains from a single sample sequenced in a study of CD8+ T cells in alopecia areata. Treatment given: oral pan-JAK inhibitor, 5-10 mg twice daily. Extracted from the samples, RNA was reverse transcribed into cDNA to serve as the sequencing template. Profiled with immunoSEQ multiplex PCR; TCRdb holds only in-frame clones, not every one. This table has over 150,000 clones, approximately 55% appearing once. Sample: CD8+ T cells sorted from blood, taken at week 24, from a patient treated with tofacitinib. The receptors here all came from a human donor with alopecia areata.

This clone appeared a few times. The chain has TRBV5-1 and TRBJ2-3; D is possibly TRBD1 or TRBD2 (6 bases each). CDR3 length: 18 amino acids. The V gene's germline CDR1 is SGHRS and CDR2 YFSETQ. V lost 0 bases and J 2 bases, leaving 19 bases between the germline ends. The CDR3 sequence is CASSLVGGGVGSTDTQYF. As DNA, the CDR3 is TGCGCCAGCAGCTTGGTTGGGGGCGGGGTCGGATCCACAGATACGCAGTATTTT.

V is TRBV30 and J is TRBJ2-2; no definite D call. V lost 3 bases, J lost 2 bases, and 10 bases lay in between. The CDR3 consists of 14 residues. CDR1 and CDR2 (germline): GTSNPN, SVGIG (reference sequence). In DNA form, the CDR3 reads TGTGCCTGGAGCCCCGGGCACAACACCGGGGAGCTGTTTTTT. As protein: CAWSPGHNTGELFF.

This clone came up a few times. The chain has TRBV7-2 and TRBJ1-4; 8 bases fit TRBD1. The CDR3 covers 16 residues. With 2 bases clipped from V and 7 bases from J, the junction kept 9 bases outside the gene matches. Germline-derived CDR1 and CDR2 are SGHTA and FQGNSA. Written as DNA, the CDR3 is TGTGCCAGCAGCTTAAGGGCAGGGGGCGCATTTGAAAAACTGTTTTTT. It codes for CASSLRAGGAFEKLFF.

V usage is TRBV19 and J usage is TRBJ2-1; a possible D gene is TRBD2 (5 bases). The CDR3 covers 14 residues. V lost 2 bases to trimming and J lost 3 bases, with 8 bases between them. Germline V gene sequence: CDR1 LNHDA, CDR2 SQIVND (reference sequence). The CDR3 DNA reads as TGTGCCAGTAGTATACTTCGGGGCTACAATGAGCAGTTCTTC. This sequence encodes CASSILRGYNEQFF.

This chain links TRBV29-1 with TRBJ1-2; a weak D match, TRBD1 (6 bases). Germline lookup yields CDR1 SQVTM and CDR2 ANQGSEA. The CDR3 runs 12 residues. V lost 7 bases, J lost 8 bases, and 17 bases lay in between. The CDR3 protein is CSAEIQGWGYTF. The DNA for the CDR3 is TGCAGCGCCGAAATACAGGGATGGGGCTACACCTTC.

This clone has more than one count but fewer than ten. Written as DNA, the CDR3 is TGTGCCAGCAGTTTCGGGACGGTTAATGAAAAACTGTTTTTT. The encoded protein is CASSFGTVNEKLFF. This sequence joins TRBV2 and TRBJ1-4, with D possibly being TRBD1 (5 bases). Trimming left V 5 bases short and J 4 bases short, with 11 bases between. Per germline, CDR1 SNHLY and CDR2 FYNNEI. This CDR3 comprises 14 residues.

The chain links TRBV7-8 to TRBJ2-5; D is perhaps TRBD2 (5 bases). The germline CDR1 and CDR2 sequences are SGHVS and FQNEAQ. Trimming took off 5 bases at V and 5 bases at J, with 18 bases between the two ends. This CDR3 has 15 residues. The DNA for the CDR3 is TGTGCCAGCAGCCGCATGGTCCGGGATGATGAGACCCAGTACTTC. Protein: CASSRMVRDDETQYF.

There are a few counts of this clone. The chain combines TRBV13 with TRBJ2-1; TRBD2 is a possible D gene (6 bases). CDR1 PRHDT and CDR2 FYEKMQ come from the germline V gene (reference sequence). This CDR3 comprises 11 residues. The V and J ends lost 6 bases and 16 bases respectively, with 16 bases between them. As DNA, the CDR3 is TGTGCCAGCAGTCCCCGCGGGGAGATCTTCTTC. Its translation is CASSPRGEIFF.

In DNA, the CDR3 is TGCGCCAGCAGCCAAGGGGTTGAGTCACCCCTCCACTTT. As protein: CASSQGVESPLHF. The genes are TRBV4-3 and TRBJ1-6, with no clear D. V was clipped by 1 base and J by 10 bases, with 8 bases between them. Per the germline V gene, CDR1 is LGHNA and CDR2 is YSLEER. The CDR3 has 13 amino acids.

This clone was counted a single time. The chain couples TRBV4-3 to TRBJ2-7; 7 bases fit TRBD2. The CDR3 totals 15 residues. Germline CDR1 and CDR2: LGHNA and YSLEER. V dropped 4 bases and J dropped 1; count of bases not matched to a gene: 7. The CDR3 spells CASSPKRGESYEQYF. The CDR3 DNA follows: TGCGCCAGCAGCCCTAAGCGGGGCGAATCCTACGAGCAGTACTTC.

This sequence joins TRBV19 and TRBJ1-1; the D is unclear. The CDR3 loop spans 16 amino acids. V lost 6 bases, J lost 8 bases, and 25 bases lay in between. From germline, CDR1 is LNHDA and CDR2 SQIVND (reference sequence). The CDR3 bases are TGTGCCAGTAGACCTAACGGGAGGAAGCATACGGTAGAAGCTTTCTTT. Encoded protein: CASRPNGRKHTVEAFF.

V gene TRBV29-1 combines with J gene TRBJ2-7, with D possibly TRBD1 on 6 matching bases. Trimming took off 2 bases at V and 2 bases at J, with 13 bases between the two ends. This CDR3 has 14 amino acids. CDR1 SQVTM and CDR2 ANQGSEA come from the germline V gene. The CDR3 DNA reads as TGCAGCGTTGAACGGGCAGGGGACGCCTACGAGCAGTACTTC. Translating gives CSVERAGDAYEQYF.

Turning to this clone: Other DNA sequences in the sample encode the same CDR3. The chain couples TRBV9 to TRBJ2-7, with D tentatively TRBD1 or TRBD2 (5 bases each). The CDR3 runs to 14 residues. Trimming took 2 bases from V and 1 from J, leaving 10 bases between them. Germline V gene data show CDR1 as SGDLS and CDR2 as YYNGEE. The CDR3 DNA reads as TGTGCCAGCAGCGTCGGGACCGCTTCCTACGAGCAGTACTTC. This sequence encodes CASSVGTASYEQYF.

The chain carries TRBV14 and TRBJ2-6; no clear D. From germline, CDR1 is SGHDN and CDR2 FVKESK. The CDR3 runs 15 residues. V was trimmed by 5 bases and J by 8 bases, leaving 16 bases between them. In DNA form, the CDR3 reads TGTGCCAGCAGCACTCAACCCCCATGGACCAACGTCCTGACTTTC. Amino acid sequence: CASSTQPPWTNVLTF.

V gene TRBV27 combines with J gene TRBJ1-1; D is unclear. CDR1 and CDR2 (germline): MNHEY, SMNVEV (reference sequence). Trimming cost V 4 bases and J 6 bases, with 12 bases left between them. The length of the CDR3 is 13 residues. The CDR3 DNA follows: TGTGCCAGCAGTTATGACAATGGGGCTGAAGCTTTCTTT. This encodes CASSYDNGAEAFF.

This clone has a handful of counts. The CDR3 coding sequence is TGTGCCAGCAGCCGACGGGGAAACCAAGAGACCCAGTACTTC. Translated, it gives CASSRRGNQETQYF. The J gene is TRBJ2-5, the V gene TRBV7-9; a possible D gene is TRBD2 (5 bases). Germline V gene sequence: CDR1 SEHNR, CDR2 FQNEAQ (reference sequence). Trimming cost V 5 bases and J 0 bases, with 10 bases left between them. The CDR3 sequence is 14 residues long.

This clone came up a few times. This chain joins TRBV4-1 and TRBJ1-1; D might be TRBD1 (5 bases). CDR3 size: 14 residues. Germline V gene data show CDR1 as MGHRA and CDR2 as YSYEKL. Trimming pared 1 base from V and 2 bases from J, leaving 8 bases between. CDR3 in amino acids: CASSQVTGNTEAFF. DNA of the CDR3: TGCGCCAGCAGCCAAGTAACAGGCAACACTGAAGCTTTCTTT.

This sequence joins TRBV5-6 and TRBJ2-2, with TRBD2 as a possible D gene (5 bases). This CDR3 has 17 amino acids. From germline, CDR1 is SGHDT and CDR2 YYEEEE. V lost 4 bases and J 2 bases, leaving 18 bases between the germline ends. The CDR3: CASSRLEGGSNTGELFF. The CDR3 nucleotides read TGTGCCAGCAGCCGCCTTGAGGGCGGATCTAACACCGGGGAGCTGTTTTTT.

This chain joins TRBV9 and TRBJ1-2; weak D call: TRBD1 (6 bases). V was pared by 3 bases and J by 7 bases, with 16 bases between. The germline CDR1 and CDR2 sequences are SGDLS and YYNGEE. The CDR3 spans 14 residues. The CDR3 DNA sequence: TGTGCCAGCAGCGCGTTAGGGGGGAAGACTGGCTACACCTTC. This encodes CASSALGGKTGYTF.

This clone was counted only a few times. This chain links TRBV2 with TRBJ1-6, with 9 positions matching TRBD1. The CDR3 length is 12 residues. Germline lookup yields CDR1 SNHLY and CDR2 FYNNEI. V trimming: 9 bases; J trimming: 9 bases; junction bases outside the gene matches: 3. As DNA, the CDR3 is TGTGCCAGGGGACAGGGAATTTCACCCCTCCACTTT. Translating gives CARGQGISPLHF.

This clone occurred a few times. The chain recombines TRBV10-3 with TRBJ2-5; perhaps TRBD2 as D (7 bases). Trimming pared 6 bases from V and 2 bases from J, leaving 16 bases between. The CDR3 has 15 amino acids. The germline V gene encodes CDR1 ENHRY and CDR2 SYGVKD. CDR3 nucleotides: TGTGCCATCAGCAGACTAGGGGGGGATCAAGAGACCCAGTACTTC. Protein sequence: CAISRLGGDQETQYF.

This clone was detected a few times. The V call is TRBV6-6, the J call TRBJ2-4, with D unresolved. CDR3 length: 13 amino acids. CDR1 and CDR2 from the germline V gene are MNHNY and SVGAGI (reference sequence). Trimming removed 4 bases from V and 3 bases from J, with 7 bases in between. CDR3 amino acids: CASSSPNKNIQYF. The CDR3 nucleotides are TGTGCCAGCAGTTCCCCTAACAAAAACATTCAGTACTTC.

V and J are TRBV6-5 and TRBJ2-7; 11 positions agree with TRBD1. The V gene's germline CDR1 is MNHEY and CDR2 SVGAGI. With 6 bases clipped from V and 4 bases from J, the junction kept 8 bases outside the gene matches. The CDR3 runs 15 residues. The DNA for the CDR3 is TGTGCCAGCAGCATCCGGGACAGGGGGGTATACGAGCAGTACTTC. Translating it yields CASSIRDRGVYEQYF.

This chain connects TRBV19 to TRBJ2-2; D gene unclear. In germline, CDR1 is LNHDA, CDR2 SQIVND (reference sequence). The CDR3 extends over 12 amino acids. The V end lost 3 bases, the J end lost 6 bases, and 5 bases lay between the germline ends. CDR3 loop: CASSMMAGELFF. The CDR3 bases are TGTGCCAGTAGTATGATGGCCGGGGAGCTGTTTTTT.

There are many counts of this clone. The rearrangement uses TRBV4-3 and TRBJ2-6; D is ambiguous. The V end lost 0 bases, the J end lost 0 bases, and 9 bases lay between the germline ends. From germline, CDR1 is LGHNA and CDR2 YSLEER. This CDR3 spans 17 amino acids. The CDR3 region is CASSQDRRSSGANVLTF. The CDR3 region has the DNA TGCGCCAGCAGCCAAGATCGCCGGAGCTCTGGGGCCAACGTCCTGACTTTC.

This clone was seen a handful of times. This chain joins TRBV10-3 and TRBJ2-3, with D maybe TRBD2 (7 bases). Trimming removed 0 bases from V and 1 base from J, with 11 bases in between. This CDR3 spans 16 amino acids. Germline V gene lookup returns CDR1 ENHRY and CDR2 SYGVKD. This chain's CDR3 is CAISESRGARTDTQYF. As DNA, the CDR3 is TGTGCCATCAGTGAGTCTCGGGGGGCTCGCACAGATACGCAGTATTTT.